A selection of T cell receptor beta chains follows, all from one sample in a study of cytomegalovirus exposure and HLA in healthy donors. Sequencing was performed with immunoSEQ multiplex PCR; in TCRdb, only in-frame clones are kept and a portion is missing. The sample yields roughly 250,000 clones, around 85% seen once. Sequenced input: PBMCs. These receptors were collected from a woman aged 30 to 39 in good health and CMV-seropositive. Both conserved end residues are part of each CDR3.

v_call	cdr3_aa
TRBV27	CASASTGHYNEQFF
TRBV9	CASSERDRGGNEQFF
TRBV7-6	CASSLVVGVLYNEQFF
TRBV7-9	CASSLPGTRGEQYF
TRBV27	CASTSRVSGDYGYTF
TRBV9	CASSTRALGGSYNEQFF
TRBV28	CASRWASGRPGDTQYF
TRBV9	CASSVDPSGSYEQFF
TRBV5-1	CASSLSSSGRNEQFF
TRBV6-6	CASSGGDTEAFF
TRBV11-1	CASSSTLSRGSDTQYF
TRBV28	CASSPSSGSGETQYF
TRBV6-6	CASSYSGFQGYGYTF
TRBV27	CASSYTGGGYGYTF
TRBV21-1	CASSTLGTVHPPACYEQYF
TRBV5-1	CASSLVAGSPSGEQYF
TRBV28	CASSPPISTDTQYF